This T cell receptor beta chain was identified during a study of T cell changes during pregnancy in multiple sclerosis. Assay used: immunoSEQ multiplex PCR; TCRdb lists only in-frame clones, some missing. The sample holds some 54,000 clones, roughly 94% seen once. Germline values: CDR1 MGHRA, CDR2 YSYEKL. The CDR3 loop spans 15 amino acids. The germline V and J ends were trimmed by 4 bases and 2 bases, with 15 bases remaining between them. The sequencing used CD8+ T cells from peripheral blood mononuclear cells, collected in the third trimester of pregnancy. This chain links TRBV4-1 with TRBJ2-7; D gene unclear. This sequence originates from a female donor with multiple sclerosis, enrolled in a pregnancy study. The DNA of the CDR3 is TGCGCCAGCAGCCTCCAGAGGTTAGGAGCCTACGAGCAGTACTTC. It encodes CASSLQRLGAYEQYF.